This TCR beta chain was documented in a study of blood T cell repertoires in COVID-19. As processed by the authors: Amplification of reference gene primers was used by the study to estimate nucleated cell counts. The data were produced by immunoSEQ multiplex PCR, yet TCRdb's version contains in-frame clones alone and is incomplete. That table furnishes V, J and clone size, whereas the DNA furnished D and trimming. This table holds hundreds of thousands of clones, 80% to 90% found once. The CDR3 is 15 amino acids. The V gene lost 1 base and the J gene lost 0 bases, with 10 bases spanning the gap. This receptor was identified in a woman between 70 and 85 years old with COVID-19, enrolled during active disease. This chain uses TRBV5-7 with TRBJ1-2; D gene ambiguous. TRBV5-7 carries the ORF label, with uncertain function. The source material was peripheral blood. CDR3 nucleotide sequence: TGTGCCAGCAGCTTGAGGCAGGCTCCTAACTATGGCTACACCTTC. Translated: CASSLRQAPNYGYTF.